This T cell receptor beta chain was identified in a study of immune heterogeneity within non-small cell lung tumors. At the level of the study: Classification of the tumors gave a handful of squamous cell carcinomas, around 9 non-squamous carcinomas and 1 not otherwise specified. Broader study findings: High-frequency T-cell receptor beta clonotypes were largely distinct between individual patients. Identical dominant CDR3 beta clonotypes recurred across a patient's tumor sites, together with site-unique high-frequency clones.

This clonotype was counted ten times or more. What it recognizes is unknown. Germline V lookup: CDR1 MNHEY, CDR2 SVGAGI. V dropped 1 base and J dropped 4 bases, with 7 bases sitting between them. The CDR3 contains 13 residues. For each sample, template was around 600 ng of bulk tumor genomic DNA. Biopsies, several per primary tumor and spaced far apart, were collected during surgery. Each patient presented with untreated, newly diagnosed non-small cell lung cancer and received curative surgery. Donors comprised newly diagnosed non-small cell lung cancer patients undergoing surgery with curative intent. Multiplex PCR (32 V and 13 J primers) was used to amplify the TCR beta CDR3. TCRdb used MiXCR to reprocess the multiplex PCR reads, holding one entry per CDR3 protein. The repertoire holds around 29,000 distinct CDR3 sequences, with around 28% as singletons.

The TCR was taken from a man between 35 and 55 years old with non-small cell lung cancer. Input material: lung tumor tissue. The rearrangement uses TRBV6-5 and TRBJ1-2; no clear D gene. CDR3 nucleotides: TGTGCCAGCAGTTACTGGGAGGGCTATGGCTACACCTTC. Its protein product is CASSYWEGYGYTF.